A selection of T cell receptor beta chains follows, all from one sample in a study of high-grade serous ovarian cancer treatment subgroups. TCRdb's copy holds only in-frame clones and misses some; the assay was immunoSEQ multiplex PCR. The sample has about 12,000 clones; over 75% are singletons. The specimen was tumor tissue. These receptors were collected from a human donor with high-grade serous ovarian cancer. Each CDR3 is given with its conserved first and last residue. The order of the fields is clone size, D gene, J gene, V gene, CDR3 protein, CDR3 DNA. The D gene is left open where the match is weak. The size entry is marked missing in some rows and otherwise reads once, few, many or a size class.

>-|-|TRBJ2-3|TRBV2
CASSVGLGDTQYF
TGTGCCAGCAGTGTGGGGCTAGGGGATACGCAGTATTTT
>-|-|TRBJ1-2|TRBV20-1
CSASETNGYTF
TGCAGTGCTAGTGAGACAAATGGCTACACCTTC
>-|-|TRBJ2-1|TRBV7-2
CASSPAYNEQFF
TGTGCCAGCAGCCCGGCCTACAATGAGCAGTTCTTC
>-|-|TRBJ2-2|TRBV6-4
CASSELVGGTGELFF
TGTGCCAGCAGTGAACTAGTGGGGGGCACCGGGGAGCTGTTTTTT
>once|TRBD1|TRBJ2-2|TRBV6-5
CASIGQGNTGELFF
TGTGCCAGCATTGGACAGGGGAACACCGGGGAGCTGTTTTTT
>once|-|TRBJ2-2|TRBV4-2
CASSQDGERTYSNTGELFF
TGTGCCAGCAGCCAAGATGGTGAGCGGACCTACTCGAACACCGGGGAGCTGTTTTTT
>-|-|TRBJ2-2|TRBV27
CASRETTHEGTDKKAGELFF
TGTGCCAGCAGAGAAACAACGCACGAGGGGACCGACAAGAAGGCCGGGGAGCTGTTTTTT
>-|TRBD1|TRBJ1-5|TRBV2
CASIDRGGQPQHF
TGTGCCAGCATCGACAGGGGAGGTCAGCCCCAGCATTTT
>-|-|TRBJ1-2|TRBV28
CASSLQGNYGYTF
TGTGCCAGCAGTTTACAGGGGAACTATGGCTACACCTTC
>-|TRBD2|TRBJ2-1|TRBV6-4
CASSDSGRGVQFF
TGTGCCAGCAGTGACTCAGGCCGGGGGGTGCAGTTCTTC
>-|-|TRBJ2-3|TRBV5-8
CASSLAIGSTDTQYF
TGTGCCAGCAGCTTGGCTATAGGGTCGACAGATACGCAGTATTTT
>few|TRBD1|TRBJ1-1|TRBV7-3
CASSPQGAWTEAFF
TGTGCCAGCAGCCCGCAGGGGGCTTGGACTGAAGCTTTCTTT
>-|-|TRBJ2-2|TRBV7-2
CASSLMAGSNTGELFF
TGTGCCAGCAGCTTAATGGCCGGATCGAACACCGGGGAGCTGTTTTTT
>-|-|TRBJ1-2|TRBV29-1
CSVEGLSYGYTF
TGCAGCGTTGAAGGACTGTCCTATGGCTACACCTTC
>-|TRBD2|TRBJ2-1|TRBV5-4
CASSMTSGVYNEQFF
TGTGCCAGCAGCATGACTAGCGGGGTTTACAATGAGCAGTTCTTC
>-|-|TRBJ2-1|TRBV15
CATSYRSRTYNEQFF
TGTGCCACCAGCTACAGGTCGCGAACCTACAATGAGCAGTTCTTC
>-|TRBD2|TRBJ2-2|TRBV7-2
CASSLERVRGGNTGELFF
TGTGCCAGCAGCTTAGAAAGAGTGCGGGGGGGGAACACCGGGGAGCTGTTTTTT
>-|TRBD1|TRBJ1-2|TRBV4-1
CASSETGVDNYGYTF
TGCGCCAGCAGCGAAACAGGGGTGGATAACTATGGCTACACCTTC
>-|TRBD1|TRBJ1-2|TRBV2
CASIPDRGNYGYTF
TGTGCCTCAATCCCGGACAGGGGGAACTATGGCTACACCTTC
>-|TRBD1|TRBJ1-4|TRBV23-1
CASSQWGGDRGNEKLFF
TGCGCCAGCAGTCAATGGGGGGGCGACAGGGGAAATGAAAAACTGTTTTTT
>-|-|TRBJ1-1|TRBV5-1
CASSPGQPRNTEAFF
TGCGCCAGCAGCCCCGGACAGCCGAGGAACACTGAAGCTTTCTTT
>-|-|TRBJ1-5|TRBV27
CASRTGGQIGQPQHF
TGTGCCAGCAGAACTGGAGGACAAATTGGACAGCCCCAGCATTTT
>-|-|TRBJ2-4|TRBV7-2
CASSTRGNRLLNIQYF
TGTGCCAGCAGCACCAGAGGGAACAGGCTTCTAAACATTCAGTACTTC
>-|TRBD1|TRBJ1-1|TRBV28
CASRRQGLTEAFF
TGTGCCAGCAGGAGACAGGGACTCACTGAAGCTTTCTTT
>-|TRBD2|TRBJ2-1|TRBV27
CASSPRLAGGYYSSYNEQFF
TGTGCCAGCAGTCCCCGACTAGCGGGGGGATATTATAGCTCCTACAATGAGCAGTTCTTC
>-|-|TRBJ1-5|TRBV5-8
CASSLRGNQPQHF
TGTGCCAGCAGCTTGAGGGGCAATCAGCCCCAGCATTTT
>-|-|TRBJ1-4|TRBV19
CASRQDRSTNEKLFF
TGTGCCAGTAGACAAGACAGGTCTACTAATGAAAAACTGTTTTTT
>-|-|TRBJ2-3|TRBV27
CASSLVSGTDTQYF
TGTGCCAGCAGTTTAGTTAGCGGCACAGATACGCAGTATTTT
>-|-|TRBJ1-6|TRBV19
CASSGRNNSPLHF
TGTGCCAGTAGTGGACGGAATAATTCACCCCTCCACTTT
>few|-|TRBJ2-3|TRBV11-1
CASSILGTSSDTQYF
TGTGCCAGCAGCATCCTAGGCACAAGCTCAGATACGCAGTATTTT
>-|TRBD1|TRBJ1-2|TRBV7-3
CASSPGQGQYGYTF
TGTGCCAGCAGCCCCGGACAGGGGCAGTATGGCTACACCTTC
>-|-|TRBJ2-3|TRBV7-9
CASSSPGDTQYF
TGTGCCAGCAGCTCCCCTGGGGATACGCAGTATTTT